Listed here is a single TCR beta chain. What it binds is not known. TCRdb's copy holds only in-frame clones and misses some; the assay was immunoSEQ multiplex PCR. The data show some 70,000 clones, 86% seen once. The data derive from a study of OX40 agonist ivuxolimab in advanced cancers. Notes on the study in general: Low normalized clonal expansion also occurred in some nonresponding patients.

Trimming at V came to 2 bases and at J to 8 bases, leaving 10 bases not matched to a gene. The CDR3 extends over 15 amino acids. Looked up from germline, CDR1 is SGHNT and CDR2 is YYREEE (reference sequence). This TCR came from an adult with an advanced solid tumor such as melanoma, head and neck, liver or kidney cancer. V usage is TRBV5-4 and J usage is TRBJ1-2; 9 bases agree with TRBD1. The sample here was CD4+ or CD8+ T cells sorted from blood, taken in a trial of the OX40 agonist ivuxolimab. DNA for the CDR3: TGTGCCAGCAGCTTCCGGGACAGGGAAGAGAAGGGCTACACCTTC. It translates to CASSFRDREEKGYTF. Full variable domain (missing parts from reference TRBV5-4 and TRBJ1-2): ETGVTQSPTHLIKTRGQQVTLRCSSQSGHNTVSWYQQALGQGPQFIFQYYREEENGRGNFPPRFSGLQFPNYSSELNVNALELDDSALYLCASSFRDREEKGYTFGSGTRLTVV.